This T cell receptor (beta chain) is drawn from a study of T cells in Graves' hyperthyroidism and ophthalmopathy. Study results and limitations: Model-based prediction identified ophthalmopathy a median approximately 6.2 months prior to its onset.

The authors deemed Graves' hyperthyroidism stable absent ophthalmopathy progression within 18 months. Patients aged 18 to 65 with hyperthyroidism were newly diagnosed, with duration under 2 months. Diagnoses rested on clinical symptoms, serum thyroxine and TRAb, thyroid ultrasound and orbital computed tomography. Germline V gene data show CDR1 as SGDLS and CDR2 as YYNGEE. This CDR3 spans 15 amino acids. Trimming stripped 2 bases from V and 0 bases from J, with 10 bases between. RNA transcripts were the template for amplifying TCR beta CDR3 regions. Researchers ran a first-round RT-PCR on the TCR CDR3 using the HTBI primer set. TCRdb processed the multiplex PCR reads anew with MiXCR; each CDR3 protein has one entry. The sample contains about 700,000 distinct CDR3 sequences, 11% to 15% of which appear only once. This clonotype has more than one count but fewer than ten. Its antigen remains unidentified.

The chain couples TRBV9 to TRBJ2-3; TRBD1 might be the D (5 bases). The sequenced sample consisted of blood. The clonotype originates from a woman between 18 and 30 years old with Graves' hyperthyroidism. The chain's CDR3 is CASSVEGDSTDTQYF. DNA of the CDR3: TGTGCCAGCAGCGTGGAAGGGGATAGCACAGATACGCAGTATTTT.